This T cell receptor beta chain was sequenced in a study of a mutant IDH1 vaccine in newly diagnosed glioma. Across the whole study: The treated group averaged around 40 years old and was about 60% male, approximately 40% female.

Sequencing was performed with immunoSEQ multiplex PCR; in TCRdb, only in-frame clones are kept and a portion is missing. The sample consists of approximately 51,000 clones, over 75% of them appearing once. Germline V gene lookup returns CDR1 ENHRY and CDR2 SYGVKD. The CDR3 has 14 amino acids. The ends were cut back, 0 bases at V and 4 bases at J, with 10 bases in the middle. Documented time point: week 5, during vaccination. The vaccine gave 300 ug of a 20-mer mutant IDH1 peptide subcutaneously per dose. Note on this clone: Its target is unknown.

The specimen was PBMCs, collected from a glioma patient whose treatment included an IDH1 peptide vaccine. J is TRBJ2-7 and V is TRBV10-3, with D maybe TRBD2 (5 bases). The clonotype was recovered from a woman aged 40 to 55 with glioma. CDR3 bases: TGTGCCATCAGTGAGTCTAGGACTGCATACGAGCAGTACTTC. This translates into CAISESRTAYEQYF.